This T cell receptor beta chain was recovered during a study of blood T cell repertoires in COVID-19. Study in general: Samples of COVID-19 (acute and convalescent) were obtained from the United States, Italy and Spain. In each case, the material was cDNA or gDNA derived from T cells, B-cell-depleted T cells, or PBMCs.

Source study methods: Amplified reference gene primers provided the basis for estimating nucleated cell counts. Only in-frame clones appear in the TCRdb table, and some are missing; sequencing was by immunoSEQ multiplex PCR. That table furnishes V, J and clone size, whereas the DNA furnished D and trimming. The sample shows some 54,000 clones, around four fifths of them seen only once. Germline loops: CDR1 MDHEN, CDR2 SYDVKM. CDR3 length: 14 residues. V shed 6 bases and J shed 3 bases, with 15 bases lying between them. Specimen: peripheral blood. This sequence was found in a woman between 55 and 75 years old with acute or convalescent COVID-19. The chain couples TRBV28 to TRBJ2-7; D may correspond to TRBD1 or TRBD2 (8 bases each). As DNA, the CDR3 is TGTGCCAGCAGGTTAGCGGGGACAGGCTACGAGCAGTACTTC. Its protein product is CASRLAGTGYEQYF.